This TCR beta chain was captured by sequencing in a study of blood T cell repertoires in COVID-19. At the level of the study: From T cells, B-cell-depleted T cells, or PBMCs came the material, which was cDNA or gDNA.

V was clipped by 7 bases and J by 4 bases, with 13 bases between them. CDR3 size: 13 residues. Data came from immunoSEQ multiplex PCR; TCRdb stores just in-frame clones and leaves some out. The sample carries 45,000 or so clones, approximately 85% recorded once. This clonotype was sampled from a human donor in a cohort sampled during active COVID-19. This chain links TRBV12-3 or TRBV12-4 with TRBJ1-1, with D possibly being TRBD1 (6 bases). The source material was peripheral blood. CDR3 amino acids: CASTFQGSTEAFF. CDR3 nucleotide sequence: TGTGCCAGCACCTTTCAGGGGTCCACTGAAGCTTTCTTT.